What follows are 17 T cell receptor beta chains derived from one specimen sequenced in a study of cytomegalovirus exposure and HLA in healthy donors. Amplification used 60 Vbeta primers and 13 Jbeta primers. Sequencing was performed with immunoSEQ multiplex PCR; in TCRdb, only in-frame clones are kept and a portion is missing. This sample has tens of thousands of clones, with nearly 80% found just once. Sequenced input: PBMCs. Receptor source: a woman aged 40 to 55 in good health and CMV-seronegative.

CDR3 nucleotides: TGTGCCAGCAGTTTATCGCCCACGGTATGGAACACTGAAGCTTTCTTT. This translates into CASSLSPTVWNTEAFF. The genes are TRBV27 and TRBJ1-1; no reliable D call. CDR3 size: 16 residues. V lost 0 bases, J lost 1 base, and 12 bases lay in between. The germline V gene encodes CDR1 MNHEY and CDR2 SMNVEV (reference sequence).

The rearrangement joins TRBV27 to TRBJ2-5; D gene uncertain. CDR3 length: 13 residues. V lost 1 base to trimming and J lost 5 bases, with 8 bases between them. Germline V gene lookup returns CDR1 MNHEY and CDR2 SMNVEV (reference sequence). The CDR3 sequence: CASSLYSEETQYF. The CDR3 coding sequence is TGTGCCAGCAGTTTATATTCTGAGGAGACCCAGTACTTC.

This clone was detected a few times. The rearrangement joins TRBV5-6 to TRBJ2-7; no definite D call. Germline loops: CDR1 SGHDT, CDR2 YYEEEE. Trimming left V 4 bases short and J 6 bases short, with 11 bases between. The CDR3 is 12 amino acids. CDR3 in DNA: TGTGCCAGCAGCCTTAGAGCTGGCGAGCAGTACTTC. Protein sequence: CASSLRAGEQYF.

The CDR3 protein is CASSLVGRSTEAFF. In DNA, the CDR3 is TGTGCCAGCAGCTTGGTCGGAAGGAGCACTGAAGCTTTCTTT. The chain uses TRBV7-9 and TRBJ1-1; D is unclear. Germline V gene data show CDR1 as SEHNR and CDR2 as FQNEAQ (reference sequence). The germline V and J ends were trimmed by 3 bases and 4 bases, with 12 bases remaining between them. The CDR3 covers 14 residues.

This clone occurred a few times. V gene TRBV4-2 combines with J gene TRBJ1-1; D call uncertain. Germline values: CDR1 LGHNA, CDR2 YNFKEQ. The ends were cut back, 2 bases at V and 1 base at J, with 11 bases in the middle. The length of the CDR3 is 15 residues. The CDR3, as DNA: TGTGCCAGCAGCCAAAGCCAAGGAGGGAACACTGAAGCTTTCTTT. This sequence encodes CASSQSQGGNTEAFF.

This chain joins TRBV5-1 and TRBJ2-5; D might be TRBD1 (6 bases). Trimming took 4 bases from V and 2 from J, leaving 15 bases between them. The germline V gene encodes CDR1 SGHRS and CDR2 YFSETQ. The CDR3 has 15 amino acids. The CDR3 here is CASSPRLGQQETQYF. CDR3 DNA sequence: TGCGCCAGCAGCCCCCGACTGGGACAACAAGAGACCCAGTACTTC.

The rearrangement joins TRBV7-8 to TRBJ2-2; 12 bases line up with TRBD2. This CDR3 has 17 amino acids. Germline-derived CDR1 and CDR2 are SGHVS and FQNEAQ. V was clipped by 2 bases and J by 4 bases; unmatched bases: 5. CDR3 region: CASSLLAGGPGTGELFF. Written as DNA, the CDR3 is TGTGCCAGCAGCTTACTAGCGGGAGGGCCGGGCACCGGGGAGCTGTTTTTT.

The V call is TRBV13, the J call TRBJ2-1; 9 bases are a match to TRBD2. The CDR3 sequence is 19 residues long. Germline V lookup: CDR1 PRHDT, CDR2 FYEKMQ (reference sequence). V lost 2 bases, J lost 6 bases, and 17 bases stayed unmatched. CDR3 protein: CASSLRDSSAGGRLNEQFF. The CDR3 DNA reads as TGTGCCAGCAGCTTACGTGATAGTAGCGCGGGAGGGCGTCTCAATGAGCAGTTCTTC.

The J gene is TRBJ2-3, the V gene TRBV5-6, with a weak D call TRBD2 (5 bases). The CDR3 extends over 15 amino acids. Per the germline V gene, CDR1 is SGHDT and CDR2 is YYEEEE. Trimming shortened V by 3 bases and J by 1 base, and 12 bases separated the two germline ends. The CDR3 DNA sequence: TGTGCCAGCAGCTCGCGGAAGAGGGGCACAGATACGCAGTATTTT. The encoded protein is CASSSRKRGTDTQYF.

V gene TRBV5-1 combines with J gene TRBJ2-2, with TRBD2 matching over 12 bases. There are 16 residues in the CDR3. CDR1 SGHRS and CDR2 YFSETQ come from the germline V gene. The V and J ends lost 3 bases and 5 bases, in that order; junction bases with no gene match: 5. DNA of the CDR3: TGCGCCAGCAGCTCAATGACTAGCGGGAGAACCGGGGAGCTGTTTTTT. Its protein is CASSSMTSGRTGELFF.

The chain carries TRBV6-6 and TRBJ2-3; D is undetermined. The CDR3 sequence is 14 residues long. Germline V CDR1 and CDR2: MNHNY, SVGAGI (reference sequence). Trimming stripped 5 bases from V and 1 base from J, with 10 bases between. The CDR3 nucleotides are TGTGCCAGCAGTGTCGGTCGGGGCACAGATACGCAGTATTTT. This codes for CASSVGRGTDTQYF.

The CDR3: CSGTQGTNEKLFF. CDR3 sequence (DNA): TGCAGCGGCACTCAGGGGACTAATGAAAAACTGTTTTTT. The rearrangement links TRBV29-1 to TRBJ1-4; maybe TRBD1 (6 bases). The ends were cut back, 7 bases at V and 2 bases at J, with 11 bases in the middle. Germline-derived CDR1 and CDR2 are SQVTM and ANQGSEA. This CDR3 is 13 amino acids long.

DNA of the CDR3: TGCAGCGTTGGCGGACAGCTCTACGAGCAGTACTTC. Translation gives CSVGGQLYEQYF. The V and J genes are TRBV29-1 and TRBJ2-7, with D perhaps TRBD1 (6 bases). The CDR3 runs 12 residues. Trimming removed 4 bases from V and 3 bases from J, with 10 bases in between. Germline values: CDR1 SQVTM, CDR2 ANQGSEA.

This clone was found a few times. V and J are TRBV2 and TRBJ1-1, with TRBD1 matching 11 bases. The CDR3 has 15 amino acids. The trim removed 4 bases at V and 3 bases at J, leaving 4 bases unmatched. The germline V gene encodes CDR1 SNHLY and CDR2 FYNNEI. CDR3 loop: CASSVRDRGDTEAFF. In DNA form, the CDR3 reads TGTGCCAGCAGTGTTCGGGACAGGGGGGACACTGAAGCTTTCTTT.

The chain uses TRBV7-9 and TRBJ2-7; 14 bases agree with TRBD2. The germline gives CDR1 SEHNR, CDR2 FQNEAQ (reference sequence). The CDR3 has 15 amino acids. J gave up 4 bases and V 6 bases, and 5 bases lay outside the gene matches. CDR3 sequence (DNA): TGTGCCAGCAGGGGACTAGCGGGAGCAGTATACGAGCAGTACTTC. Protein: CASRGLAGAVYEQYF.

The rearrangement links TRBV6-1 to TRBJ2-1; 7 positions match TRBD2. The CDR3 sequence is 15 residues long. V gave up 1 base and J gave up 8 bases; unmatched junction bases: 8. CDR1 and CDR2 (germline): MNHNS, SASEGT. The CDR3 sequence is CASSEEGGSVDEQFF. In DNA, the CDR3 is TGTGCCAGCAGTGAAGAGGGCGGGAGCGTCGATGAGCAGTTCTTC.

The chain has TRBV14 and TRBJ2-3; 7 bases fit TRBD2. V lost 8 bases and J lost 2; bases outside the gene matches: 7. Per germline, CDR1 SGHDN and CDR2 FVKESK. This CDR3 contains 14 residues. CDR3: CASRLAGPTDTQYF. The DNA for the CDR3 is TGTGCCAGCCGGTTAGCGGGCCCCACAGATACGCAGTATTTT.